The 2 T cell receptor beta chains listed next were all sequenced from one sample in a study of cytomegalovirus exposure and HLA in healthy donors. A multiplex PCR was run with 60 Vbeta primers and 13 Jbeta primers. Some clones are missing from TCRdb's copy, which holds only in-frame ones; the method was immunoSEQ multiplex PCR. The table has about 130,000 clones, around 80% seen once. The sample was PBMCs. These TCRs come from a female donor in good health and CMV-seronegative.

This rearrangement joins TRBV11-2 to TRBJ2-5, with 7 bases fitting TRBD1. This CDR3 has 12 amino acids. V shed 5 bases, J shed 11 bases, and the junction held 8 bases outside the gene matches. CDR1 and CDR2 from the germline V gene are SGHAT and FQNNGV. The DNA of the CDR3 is TGTGCCAGCAGCCAAGGGGGCGTAGAGCAGTACTTC. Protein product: CASSQGGVEQYF.

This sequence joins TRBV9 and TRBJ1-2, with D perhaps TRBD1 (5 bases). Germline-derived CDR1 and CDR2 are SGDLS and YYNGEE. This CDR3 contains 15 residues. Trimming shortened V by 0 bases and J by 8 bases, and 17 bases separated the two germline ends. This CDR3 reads CASSVATKTVDGYTF. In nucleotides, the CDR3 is TGTGCCAGCAGCGTAGCTACCAAGACAGTCGACGGCTACACCTTC.